These T cell receptor beta chains were read from a single sample in a study of blood T cell repertoires in COVID-19. Some clones are missing from TCRdb's copy, which holds only in-frame ones; the method was immunoSEQ multiplex PCR. The repertoire holds about 110,000 clones, with 75% to 95% as singletons. Sequencing used peripheral blood. The receptors were sampled from a woman under 40 with acute or convalescent COVID-19. Both conserved end residues are part of each CDR3. Fields, in order: J gene, clone size, D gene, V gene, CDR3 DNA, CDR3 protein. A D gene is named only where the DNA matches it firmly. For some rows the clone size is stated as once, few or many, or as a class when expanded; others skip it.

TRBJ2-5 once TRBD2 TRBV7-2 TGTGCCAGCAGCTTAGCGGGGCGGGGGGGTCAAGAGACCCAGTACTTC CASSLAGRGGQETQYF
TRBJ1-2 - - TRBV28 TGTGCCAGCAGTATTCCAGGCCTTATGGTCCCTTATGGCTACACCTTC CASSIPGLMVPYGYTF
TRBJ2-1 - TRBD2 TRBV13 TGTGCCAGCAGTAACCTCCAAGAGACTAGCGGGGGCAATGAGCAGTTCTTC CASSNLQETSGGNEQFF
TRBJ2-3 - - TRBV4-2 TGTGCCAGCAGCACAAGGCGCGGACTAAGCACAGATACGCAGTATTTT CASSTRRGLSTDTQYF
TRBJ2-1 - TRBD2 TRBV18 TGTGCCAGCTCACCGGTAACTAGCGAGGATGAGCAGTTCTTC CASSPVTSEDEQFF
TRBJ1-4 - TRBD1 TRBV6-2/TRBV6-3 TGTGCCAGCAGTGACACAGGGGGCTCCGGTGAAAAACTGTTTTTT CASSDTGGSGEKLFF
TRBJ2-3 - TRBD1 TRBV28 TGTGCCAGCAGTTTCCATCGCCTTCGACAGGGTACAGATACGCAGTATTTT CASSFHRLRQGTDTQYF
TRBJ2-7 - TRBD1 TRBV27 TGTGCCAGCAGCCTCCGGGACAGGGGGATGCGCGAGCAGTACTTC CASSLRDRGMREQYF
TRBJ2-1 - TRBD1 TRBV11-3 TGTGCCAGCAGCTTAGGGACAGGGAGGTTCCATGAGCAGTTCTTC CASSLGTGRFHEQFF
TRBJ1-5 - - TRBV5-8 TGTGCCAGCAGCTTTGTTCGGGGATGGGGTCAGCCCCAGCATTTT CASSFVRGWGQPQHF
TRBJ1-1 - - TRBV13 TGTGCCAGCAGCGGCCCAAGCTGGGGCAGCACTGAAGCTTTCTTT CASSGPSWGSTEAFF
TRBJ1-1 - - TRBV6-5 TGTGCCAGCAGTTACTTATTTGCCAGGGAAGGCGAGGCTTTCTTT CASSYLFAREGEAFF
TRBJ2-1 - - TRBV15 TGTGCCACCAGCAGAGTTGCGGAGGCTCCCTACAATGAGCAGTTCTTC CATSRVAEAPYNEQFF
TRBJ2-7 few - TRBV7-8 TGTGCCAGCAGCTTAGGGCACAGCTCTTACGAGCAGTACTTC CASSLGHSSYEQYF
TRBJ2-7 - TRBD2 TRBV7-2 TGTGCCAGCAGCCCCTACCCCGGACTAGCGGGGGGTAAGGACGAGCAGTACTTC CASSPYPGLAGGKDEQYF
TRBJ1-2 few TRBD1 TRBV3-1/TRBV3-2 TGTGCCAGCAGCCGAGACTTGGGACAGGCCTATGGCTACACCTTC CASSRDLGQAYGYTF
TRBJ2-3 - TRBD2 TRBV11-3 TGTGCCAGCAGCCCTAGCGGGGGGGGAGATACGCAGTATTTT CASSPSGGGDTQYF
TRBJ1-6 - - TRBV6-5 TGTGCCAGCACTCCAGGGTCTACCTATAATTCACCCCTCCACTTT CASTPGSTYNSPLHF
TRBJ1-4 - - TRBV2 TGTGCCAGCAGACCTACAGGGCACCAGAATGAAAAACTGTTTTTT CASRPTGHQNEKLFF
TRBJ1-2 - TRBD1 TRBV12-3/TRBV12-4 TGTGCCAGCAGCCGAGGGACAGGTTATGGCTACACCTTC CASSRGTGYGYTF
TRBJ2-5 - TRBD2 TRBV10-2 TGCGCCAGCAAGGTAGCGGGAGCCGGGGAGACCCAGTACTTC CASKVAGAGETQYF
TRBJ2-7 - - TRBV3-1/TRBV3-2 TGTGCCAGCAGCCAAGACCCCGTTTCCTACGAGCAGTACTTC CASSQDPVSYEQYF
TRBJ1-6 once - TRBV7-8 TGTGCCAGCAGCCAGAACCGTAGATTTTCACCCCTCCACTTT CASSQNRRFSPLHF
TRBJ1-2 - - TRBV28 TGTGCCAGCACTATCGATGGGCCTAACTATGGCTACACCTTC CASTIDGPNYGYTF
TRBJ1-3 - - TRBV2 TGTGCCAGCAGTGTTGAGACGGGAAGAAACACCATATATTTT CASSVETGRNTIYF
TRBJ1-3 once - TRBV29-1 TGCAGCGTGGGAGTAGGAAACACCATATATTTT CSVGVGNTIYF